These 17 T cell receptor beta chains came from one sample sequenced in a study of blood T cell repertoires in COVID-19. The protocol was immunoSEQ multiplex PCR, while the TCRdb copy is restricted to in-frame clones and leaves out a portion. The sample has 90,000 to 100,000 clones, less than 90% seen once. The specimen sequenced was peripheral blood. Every receptor here comes from a man older than 75 with acute or convalescent COVID-19.

The chain joins TRBV19 to TRBJ2-3; 8 bases align to TRBD1. From germline, CDR1 is LNHDA and CDR2 SQIVND (reference sequence). There are 14 residues in the CDR3. The V segment lost 1 base and the J segment 3 bases; nucleotides outside the gene matches: 0. The CDR3 DNA sequence: TGTGCCAGTAGTATAGGGGACAGGACAGATACGCAGTATTTT. As protein: CASSIGDRTDTQYF.

This clone turned up a few times. The chain employs TRBV5-8 and TRBJ1-1, with D uncertain. V was shortened by 0 bases and J by 8 bases, with 5 bases between the two germline ends. Germline lookup yields CDR1 SGHTS and CDR2 YDEGEE. The CDR3 spans 11 residues. This chain's CDR3 is CASSLAVEAFF. The CDR3 coding sequence is TGTGCCAGCAGCTTGGCAGTAGAAGCTTTCTTT.

This clone has a single count. The chain has TRBV6-5 and TRBJ1-1; 7 nucleotides align to TRBD1. The CDR3 consists of 15 residues. Germline CDR1 is MNHEY and CDR2 is SVGAGI. Losses at the gene ends were 4 bases for V and 8 bases for J; bases not matched to a gene: 13. The CDR3, as DNA: TGTGCCAGCAGTTCGCGACAGGGCGGGATACGGGAAGCTTTCTTT. As protein: CASSSRQGGIREAFF.

The rearrangement links TRBV3-1 (or the pseudogene TRBV3-2) to TRBJ1-2; D gene unclear. Trimming took 11 bases from V and 0 from J, leaving 10 bases between them. CDR1 and CDR2 (germline): LGHDT, YNNKEL (reference sequence). This CDR3 is 12 amino acids long. This CDR3 reads CAAGTANYGYTF. The CDR3 DNA reads as TGTGCCGCGGGCACGGCTAACTATGGCTACACCTTC.

This clone was seen more than once but under ten times. This CDR3 reads CASSAGTGRSGANVLTF. The CDR3 coding sequence is TGTGCCAGCAGCGCCGGGACAGGGCGCTCTGGGGCCAACGTCCTGACTTTC. This chain connects TRBV9 to TRBJ2-6; the match to TRBD1 covers 9 bases. The CDR3 spans 17 residues. Germline V CDR1 and CDR2: SGDLS, YYNGEE. J lost 0 bases, V lost 3 bases, and 4 bases had no gene match.

The V gene is TRBV6-5, the J gene TRBJ2-1; TRBD2 agrees at 8 bases. The CDR3 covers 13 residues. Trimming cost V 6 bases and J 10 bases; bases outside gene matches: 8. Germline lookup yields CDR1 MNHEY and CDR2 SVGAGI. The CDR3 DNA sequence: TGTGCCAGCAGCATAGCGGGGTGGTTCGAGCAGTTCTTC. Protein product: CASSIAGWFEQFF.

The chain employs TRBV5-1 and TRBJ1-2, with D hard to call. Germline V gives CDR1 SGHRS, CDR2 YFSETQ. Trimming cost V 0 bases and J 0 bases, with 6 bases left between them. The CDR3 covers 14 residues. This CDR3 reads CASSLATANYGYTF. CDR3 DNA: TGCGCCAGCAGCTTGGCCACAGCTAACTATGGCTACACCTTC.

The rearrangement uses TRBV10-3 and TRBJ2-1; D is possibly TRBD1 (5 bases). Germline-derived CDR1 and CDR2 are ENHRY and SYGVKD. V dropped 0 bases and J dropped 4 bases, with 10 bases sitting between them. CDR3 size: 15 residues. Here the CDR3 DNA reads TGTGCCATCAGTGAGTCGACAGAAATATACAATGAGCAGTTCTTC. Protein product: CAISESTEIYNEQFF.

This clone was counted only a few times. CDR3: CASSFGDFRGYGYTF. CDR3 nucleotide sequence: TGTGCCAGCAGCTTCGGGGATTTTCGGGGCTATGGCTACACCTTC. V is TRBV5-4 and J is TRBJ1-2; D ambiguous. Deletions cut 2 bases from V and 4 bases from J, with 15 bases between. The CDR3 length is 15 residues. CDR1 and CDR2 from the germline V gene are SGHNT and YYREEE (reference sequence).

This clone was counted a few times. The chain is built from TRBV19 and TRBJ1-4; D remains ambiguous. Germline CDR1 reads LNHDA; CDR2 reads SQIVND (reference sequence). V was cut by 5 bases and J by 0 bases, with 7 bases left in between. The CDR3 has 14 amino acids. In DNA form, the CDR3 reads TGTGCCAGTAGTGCTACGGCAACTAATGAAAAACTGTTTTTT. It translates to CASSATATNEKLFF.

This clone has only one observation. The rearrangement uses TRBV5-4 and TRBJ1-2; 7 bases are a match to TRBD1. After removal of 4 bases from V and 2 bases from J, the junction contained 8 bases not matched to a gene. Germline V gives CDR1 SGHNT, CDR2 YYREEE (reference sequence). This CDR3 has 15 residues. In nucleotides, the CDR3 is TGTGCCAGCAGCGTCTACCGGGGACAGAACTATGGCTACACCTTC. Residues: CASSVYRGQNYGYTF.

V is TRBV5-5 and J is TRBJ2-4; 7 bases map to TRBD1. Germline-derived CDR1 and CDR2 are SGHKS and YYEKEE (reference sequence). V shed 5 bases, J shed 3 bases, and the junction held 8 bases outside the gene matches. This CDR3 spans 15 amino acids. The CDR3 nucleotides are TGTGCCAGCAGTGCAATGGGACAGAACAAAAACATTCAGTACTTC. Its translation is CASSAMGQNKNIQYF.

V and J are TRBV30 and TRBJ2-7; D uncertain. V was cut by 3 bases and J by 1 base, with 7 bases left in between. Per germline, CDR1 GTSNPN and CDR2 SVGIG (reference sequence). The CDR3 totals 12 residues. The CDR3 reads CAWRRRSYEQYF. In DNA, the CDR3 is TGTGCCTGGAGACGGCGGTCCTACGAGCAGTACTTC. The entire variable domain, with the rest obtained from reference TRBV30 and TRBJ2-7, is as follows: SQTIHQWPATLVQPVGSPLSLECTVEGTSNPNLYWYRQAAGRGLQLLFYSVGIGQISSEVPQNLSASRPQDRQFILSSKKLLLSDSGFYLCAWRRRSYEQYFGPGTRLTVT.

V and J are TRBV5-4 and TRBJ2-1; 10 bases are shared with TRBD2. This CDR3 comprises 16 residues. The junction had 9 bases not matched to a gene; V was cut back by 5 bases and J by 4 bases. Germline assignment: CDR1 SGHNT and CDR2 YYREEE (reference sequence). The CDR3 protein is CASSYTGTSEYNEQFF. Here the CDR3 DNA reads TGTGCCAGCAGTTATACCGGGACTAGCGAGTACAATGAGCAGTTCTTC.

This chain connects TRBV6-1 to TRBJ2-7, with 8 bases aligning to TRBD1. The ends lost 10 bases at V and 7 bases at J; junction bases unmatched: 9. The CDR3 has 12 amino acids. Germline-derived CDR1 and CDR2 are MNHNS and SASEGT. CDR3 protein: CATQTGAGEQYF. CDR3 DNA sequence: TGTGCCACCCAGACAGGGGCCGGGGAGCAGTACTTC.

The CDR3 is CSASTGPHEQYF. CDR3 sequence (DNA): TGCAGTGCTAGTACAGGGCCCCACGAGCAGTACTTC. The chain couples TRBV20-1 to TRBJ2-7; a possible D gene is TRBD1 (6 bases). In germline, CDR1 is DFQATT, CDR2 SNEGSKA (reference sequence). The CDR3 totals 12 residues. Trimming shortened V by 3 bases and J by 5 bases, and 11 bases separated the two germline ends.

This chain connects TRBV5-1 to TRBJ2-3; the match to TRBD2 covers 11 bases. The CDR3 contains 15 residues. J gave up 4 bases and V 0 bases, and 1 base lay outside the gene matches. Germline V lookup: CDR1 SGHRS, CDR2 YFSETQ. The CDR3 DNA reads as TGCGCCAGCAGCTTGGAGGGACTAGCGGCAGATACGCAGTATTTT. This codes for CASSLEGLAADTQYF.